The 20 T cell receptor beta chains listed next were all sequenced from one sample in a study of T cells in Graves' hyperthyroidism and ophthalmopathy. RNA transcripts yielded amplified TCR beta CDR3 regions. With the HTBI primer set, the TCR CDR3 went through a first round of RT-PCR. TCRdb re-analysed the multiplex PCR reads in MiXCR, keeping a single row per CDR3 protein. The table shows roughly 300,000 distinct CDR3 sequences, with 15% to 20% occurring only once. Sequenced input: blood. The receptors come from a woman aged 45-60 years with Graves' hyperthyroidism.

The table lists this clonotype with many counts. This chain joins TRBV28 and TRBJ2-1; TRBD1 is a possible D gene (6 bases). Between the trimmed V and J ends, which lost 6 bases and 7 bases, there was a span of 16 bases. The CDR3 runs 14 residues. Germline CDR1 reads MDHEN; CDR2 reads SYDVKM. The CDR3 region has the DNA TGTGCCAGCAGGACAGGTTTAGGGGAGAATGAGCAGTTCTTC. Translated: CASRTGLGENEQFF.

This chain uses TRBV20-1 with TRBJ2-7; 7 bases agree with TRBD1. V lost 5 bases to trimming and J lost 3 bases; unmatched junction nucleotides: 7. Germline CDR1 reads DFQATT; CDR2 reads SNEGSKA (reference sequence). The CDR3 covers 13 residues. Here the CDR3 DNA reads TGCAGTGCTCACCGGGACAGAGGCTACGAGCAGTACTTC. Translated: CSAHRDRGYEQYF.

The chain has TRBV6-1 and TRBJ1-6, with 10 positions matching TRBD1. The V gene end was trimmed by 0 bases and the J gene end by 7 bases; junction bases not matched to a gene: 0. The CDR3 loop spans 15 amino acids. Germline CDR1 is MNHNS and CDR2 is SASEGT. This chain's CDR3 is CASSEAGQGNSPLHF. The CDR3 DNA reads as TGTGCCAGCAGTGAAGCGGGACAGGGGAATTCACCCCTCCACTTT.

This clonotype has at least ten counts. The CDR3 sequence: CASSLGAGLTSTDTQYF. The CDR3 DNA reads TGTGCCAGCAGCTTAGGGGCGGGGCTCACTAGCACAGATACGCAGTATTTT. V and J are TRBV11-2 and TRBJ2-3; perhaps TRBD2 as D (6 bases). Germline CDR1 and CDR2: SGHAT and FQNNGV. This CDR3 spans 17 amino acids. Trimming left V 1 base short and J 0 bases short, with 14 bases between.

The V gene is TRBV19, the J gene TRBJ1-1; D is undetermined. The CDR3 loop spans 13 amino acids. Germline CDR1 is LNHDA and CDR2 is SQIVND (reference sequence). Trimming stripped 3 bases from V and 1 base from J, with 6 bases between. The CDR3 sequence: CASSISRNTEAFF. The CDR3 nucleotides are TGTGCCAGTAGTATTTCCAGGAACACTGAAGCTTTCTTT.

J is TRBJ1-5 and V is TRBV6-1; D is possibly TRBD1 (5 bases). Deletions cut 11 bases from V and 0 bases from J, with 17 bases between. The CDR3 runs 15 residues. Germline V gene data show CDR1 as MNHNS and CDR2 as SASEGT. CDR3 in amino acids: CAGTIQGISNQPQHF. Here the CDR3 DNA reads TGTGCCGGCACCATCCAGGGTATTAGCAATCAGCCCCAGCATTTT.

The V and J genes are TRBV7-9 and TRBJ1-2, with D possibly being TRBD1 (6 bases). Trimming shortened V by 5 bases and J by 7 bases, and 14 bases separated the two germline ends. Germline V gene lookup returns CDR1 SEHNR and CDR2 FQNEAQ (reference sequence). This CDR3 region has 13 residues. CDR3 sequence (DNA): TGTGCCAGCAGCCACAGGACAGAGCCTGGCTACACCTTC. Amino acid sequence: CASSHRTEPGYTF.

This clonotype was seen ten or more times. This chain links TRBV2 with TRBJ2-7; TRBD1 matches 8 bases. This CDR3 has 13 amino acids. Germline V gene lookup returns CDR1 SNHLY and CDR2 FYNNEI. Trimming cost V 4 bases and J 2 bases; bases outside gene matches: 1. Here the CDR3 reads CASSVGQAYEQYF. As DNA, the CDR3 is TGTGCCAGCAGTGTGGGACAGGCCTACGAGCAGTACTTC.

The V gene is TRBV9, the J gene TRBJ1-1, with 8 positions matching TRBD1. The V and J ends lost 4 bases and 4 bases, in that order; junction bases with no gene match: 3. The germline gives CDR1 SGDLS, CDR2 YYNGEE. The CDR3 loop spans 13 amino acids. For the CDR3, the DNA is TGTGCCAGCAGCAGGACAGGGCGCACTGAAGCTTTCTTT. This codes for CASSRTGRTEAFF.

This clonotype showed up many times. This rearrangement joins TRBV12-3 or TRBV12-4 to TRBJ2-7; D remains unclear. The V end lost 5 bases, the J end lost 3 bases, and 8 bases lay between the germline ends. The CDR3 runs 12 residues. The DNA of the CDR3 is TGTGCCAGCAGTGATTGGGTCTACGAGCAGTACTTC. Amino acids: CASSDWVYEQYF.

V gene TRBV5-1 combines with J gene TRBJ2-7; the match to TRBD1 covers 7 bases. J lost 7 bases, V lost 7 bases, and 14 bases had no gene match. Per germline, CDR1 SGHRS and CDR2 YFSETQ. The CDR3 runs 14 residues. The CDR3 DNA sequence: TGCGCCAGCGGCTCACAGGGGCCGTGGGATGAGCAGTACTTC. Residues: CASGSQGPWDEQYF.

J is TRBJ1-2 and V is TRBV10-3; no clear D. V gave up 6 bases and J gave up 4 bases, with 9 bases separating them. The CDR3 spans 12 residues. Germline V lookup: CDR1 ENHRY, CDR2 SYGVKD. The CDR3 DNA is TGTGCCATCAGGGATGACACCTATGGCTACACCTTC. Amino acids: CAIRDDTYGYTF.

At least ten counts were recorded for this clonotype. V is TRBV20-1 and J is TRBJ2-7; 12 bases line up with TRBD2. This CDR3 spans 20 amino acids. V was clipped by 6 bases and J by 5 bases; unmatched bases: 26. Germline CDR1 DFQATT, CDR2 SNEGSKA (reference sequence). The CDR3 nucleotides read TGCAGTGCACGACCCAGACTAGCGGGAGTATCCTTGGGCGTCACCCACGAGCAGTACTTC. Its translation is CSARPRLAGVSLGVTHEQYF.

This clonotype showed up just a few times. The CDR3 loop reads CASSLAAQDTEAFF. The CDR3 DNA is TGCGCCAGCAGCTTGGCCGCGCAGGACACTGAAGCTTTCTTT. The V and J genes are TRBV5-1 and TRBJ1-1; no definite D call. The CDR3 covers 14 residues. The germline V and J ends were trimmed by 0 bases and 3 bases, with 9 bases remaining between them. Germline CDR1 reads SGHRS; CDR2 reads YFSETQ.

The chain combines TRBV9 with TRBJ1-1, with no clear D. Deletions cut 4 bases from V and 7 bases from J, with 11 bases between. Germline lookup yields CDR1 SGDLS and CDR2 YYNGEE. The CDR3 totals 12 residues. CDR3 sequence reads: CASSPTDGEAFF. CDR3 in DNA: TGTGCCAGCAGCCCGACGGACGGTGAAGCTTTCTTT.

The rearrangement uses TRBV18 and TRBJ2-7; 8 nucleotides line up with TRBD1. Germline CDR1 reads KGHSH; CDR2 reads LQKENI. V lost 6 bases to trimming and J lost 2 bases; unmatched junction nucleotides: 9. The length of the CDR3 is 15 residues. The CDR3 DNA follows: TGTGCCAGCTCTCCAGGGACAGGCGCAACCTACGAGCAGTACGTC. Protein sequence: CASSPGTGATYEQYV.

This clonotype came up many times. The J gene is TRBJ1-2, the V gene TRBV2; D is perhaps TRBD1 (6 bases). The germline CDR1 and CDR2 sequences are SNHLY and FYNNEI. CDR3 size: 15 residues. V lost 7 bases to trimming and J lost 0 bases, with 15 bases between them. The CDR3 reads CASNRPGATNYGYTF. The CDR3 bases are TGTGCCAGCAATCGTCCAGGGGCTACTAACTATGGCTACACCTTC.

The sample holds a few counts of this clonotype. This chain links TRBV4-1 with TRBJ2-1; weak D call: TRBD2 (6 bases). Germline V gene data show CDR1 as MGHRA and CDR2 as YSYEKL. The CDR3 runs 14 residues. V dropped 0 bases and J dropped 4 bases, with 7 bases sitting between them. CDR3 residues: CASSQETRYNEQFF. Written as DNA, the CDR3 is TGCGCCAGCAGCCAAGAGACTAGGTACAATGAGCAGTTCTTC.

This clonotype was observed a handful of times. The rearrangement joins TRBV7-9 to TRBJ2-3; 10 bases line up with TRBD2. After removal of 6 bases from V and 5 bases from J, the junction contained 8 bases not matched to a gene. The CDR3 is 15 amino acids. The V gene's germline CDR1 is SEHNR and CDR2 FQNEAQ (reference sequence). This chain's CDR3 is CASSSSGSWRDTQYF. The DNA of the CDR3 is TGTGCCAGCAGTTCTAGCGGGAGTTGGCGAGATACGCAGTATTTT.

This chain uses TRBV9 with TRBJ2-1; 12 nucleotides align to TRBD2. The CDR3 runs 16 residues. Trimming removed 0 bases from V and 10 bases from J; junction bases left unmatched: 8. Germline V gene lookup returns CDR1 SGDLS and CDR2 YYNGEE. CDR3 amino acids: CASSVGLAGGPGEQFF. The CDR3 DNA follows: TGTGCCAGCAGCGTAGGTCTAGCGGGAGGGCCAGGAGAGCAGTTCTTC.